This TCR beta chain comes out of a study of cytomegalovirus exposure and HLA in healthy donors. A word on this clone: Its antigen is as yet unknown.

CDR3 size: 16 residues. CDR1 KGHSH and CDR2 LQKENI come from the germline V gene. V dropped 0 bases and J dropped 0 bases, with 6 bases sitting between them. Study observations and caveats: In vitro testing confirmed a few CMV-associated chains as specific for CMV antigens.

The PCR had 60 Vbeta and 13 Jbeta primers. Generated by immunoSEQ multiplex PCR, the TCRdb table keeps only in-frame clones and is missing some. The profile shows roughly 150,000 clones, 84% of them singletons. Specimen: PBMCs. The rearrangement links TRBV18 to TRBJ2-6; D possibly corresponds to TRBD1 (5 bases). This TCR came from a boy aged 2 to 9 in good health and CMV-seronegative. The CDR3 DNA is TGTGCCAGCTCACCACCGGGGCCCTCTGGGGCCAACGTCCTGACTTTC. This encodes CASSPPGPSGANVLTF. Drawing the rest from reference TRBV18 and TRBJ2-6, the complete variable domain is NAGVMQNPRHLVRRRGQEARLRCSPMKGHSHVYWYRQLPEEGLKFMVYLQKENIIDESGMPKERFSAEFPKEGPSILRIQQVVRGDSAAYFCASSPPGPSGANVLTFGAGSRLTVL.